This TCR beta chain was recorded in a study of radiotherapy plus CTLA-4 blockade in lung cancer. The wider study: Patients showed objective responses in approximately 17% of cases and disease control in under 40%.

On this clone itself: No antigen is known for it.

Study conclusions and caveats: Interferon-beta, together with early blood T cell clone dynamics, reportedly best predicted response.

TCRdb's table, derived via immunoSEQ multiplex PCR, lists solely in-frame clones and lacks some. Of about 80,000 clones listed, approximately 80% are singletons. The germline gives CDR1 SEHNR, CDR2 FQNEAQ (reference sequence). J gave up 7 bases and V 7 bases, and 6 bases lay outside the gene matches. The CDR3 length is 13 residues. The clonotype comes from a human donor with non-small cell lung cancer who had stable disease on radiotherapy plus ipilimumab. The gene calls are TRBV7-9 and TRBJ2-1, with 8 bases matching TRBD2. This material consisted of peripheral blood, taken from a patient treated with radiotherapy plus ipilimumab. Here the CDR3 reads CASKQAGENEQFF. Here the CDR3 DNA reads TGTGCCAGCAAACAAGCGGGAGAAAATGAGCAGTTCTTC.